Reported below is one TCR beta chain. A few counts support this clonotype. The target of this receptor is not known. Base quality data are lacking; no much larger clone is found one base away. The TCR beta CDR3 regions were amplified from RNA transcripts. The first round of RT-PCR for the TCR CDR3 was performed with the HTBI primer set and the Qiagen OneStep RT-PCR kit. A second multiplex PCR round built the libraries, followed by size selection and purification. Libraries were sequenced paired-end with 100 bp reads on an Illumina HiSeq2000. As for the original processing: SOAPnuke was used to process the raw data, throwing out any read that contained adapters or uncalled bases, had a mean Phred below 15, or lacked an exact constant-primer or identifier match. COPE v1.2.5 was used to merge the high-quality paired reads, and each unique nucleotide sequence was defined as a clonotype. Clonotypes were aligned to IMGT TRBV, TRBD and TRBJ reference segments using MiTCR v1.1. The analysis was restricted to V-J combinations with a frequency above 0.0001, which together covered roughly 99% of the repertoires. A TCS score was defined as the ratio between F50 (clonal expansion) and ExV (chaos), using BLOSUM62-based TCRdist between CDR3 peptides within each V-J. Welch's t-statistics and random forest reduced roughly 540 V-J features to 13, which were used in a naive Bayes classifier (R e1071). TCRdb redid the processing of the public reads, applying fastp at Q25 and MiXCR, and retained in-frame beta chains. For every CDR3 protein sequence, its rows merge into one entry that carries the most common genes and DNA. These V and J calls derive from TCRdb rather than the authors' analysis. Within this sample are over 250,000 distinct CDR3 sequences, with 25% to 30% of them counted one time only. The ten biggest clones cover 20% to 30% of the sample.

The entry originates in a study of T cells in Graves' hyperthyroidism and ophthalmopathy (dated by TCRdb to between 2017 and 2020). Study-level background: Peripheral blood samples were taken at initial diagnosis, before any treatment was given. In addition, the study compared T-cell repertoires in thyroid tissue and in blood from 6 or 7 Graves' hyperthyroidism patients. Following sampling, methimazole starting at 30 mg daily was given to hyperthyroidism patients, and high-dose intravenous methylprednisolone was given to ophthalmopathy patients. Prospective prediction of ophthalmopathy was tested in an independent validation cohort of 18 to 20 hyperthyroidism patients and approximately 17 patients who later progressed to ophthalmopathy. To identify distinguishing TCR V-J signatures, a discovery cohort of some 99 patients was used, comprising 40 to 45 with Graves' ophthalmopathy and 55 to 65 with stable Graves' hyperthyroidism. The paper reports TCR Vbeta CDR3 sequencing of roughly 140 peripheral blood samples: approximately 41 ophthalmopathy, roughly 74 hyperthyroidism and 17 progressor patients. For training and testing, the roughly 97 patients in the discovery cohort were randomly divided in a 7:3 ratio.

The full study reports these points: In validation, progression to ophthalmopathy was predicted by the model with 70.59% sensitivity and 72% to 85% specificity, a median of approximately 6.5 months before onset. No statistical method was used to set the sample size in advance, and investigators knew the group allocation. A 13 V-J signature model separated ophthalmopathy from stable hyperthyroidism, with over 85% sensitivity and 81.08% specificity in cross-validation and 80%/75% in testing. Most expanded thyroid clonotypes (frequency above 0.001) were also detected in blood, a finding suggesting that blood repertoires may reflect thyroid immune responses.

The CDR3 runs 15 amino acids, cysteine and phenylalanine included. Of all the DNA, just the CDR3 is kept, 45 bases in frame from base 1. CDR1 DFQATT and CDR2 SNEGSKA were looked up in the germline V gene (reference sequence). From V the trimming removes 3 bases and from J it removes 6 bases, while the gene matches leave 11 bases of the junction unaccounted for. Hyperthyroidism patients were aged 18 to 65 years and newly diagnosed, with disease duration of less than 2 months. The study excluded patients with uncontrolled infections, other autoimmune diseases, pregnancy or lactation. Clinical symptoms, serum thyroxine and TRAb, thyroid ultrasound, and orbital computed tomography formed the basis for the diagnoses. Blood from progressor patients was drawn when they were first diagnosed with hyperthyroidism, before any ophthalmopathy symptoms appeared. PBMCs were isolated from about 9.2 ml of fresh peripheral blood by Ficoll-Paque density gradient centrifugation. Progressor patients were initially diagnosed with Graves' hyperthyroidism and developed ophthalmopathy during follow-up. Total RNA was extracted using Trizol reagent, and RNA quality was assessed on an Agilent 2100 Bioanalyzer.

Sequenced sample: blood. The sequence is built from TRBV20-1 and TRBJ2-4; 7 middle bases align to TRBD2. The TCR sequence derives from a man aged 35-49 years with Graves' hyperthyroidism that later progressed to Graves' ophthalmopathy. The DNA is TGCAGTGCTAGGATGGCGGGAGCTTTGGGAAACATTCAGTACTTC. Its product reads: CSARMAGALGNIQYF.